This T cell receptor (beta chain) was observed in a study of OX40 agonist ivuxolimab in advanced cancers. Study findings and constraints: At doses 0.1 to 3.0 mg/kg, CD4+ and CD8+ clones expanded.

Turning to this clone: Its antigen is unidentified.

Blood sampling was done at baseline, cycle 4 day 1, and cycle 7 day 1. Method: immunoSEQ multiplex PCR; TCRdb's copy keeps in-frame clones and lacks some. This table holds around 60,000 clones, 92% found once. This CDR3 comprises 12 residues. From germline, CDR1 is LNHDA and CDR2 SQIVND (reference sequence). The V end was cut by 5 bases, the J end by 5 bases, with 6 bases between. Sequenced material: CD4+ or CD8+ T cells sorted from blood, taken in a trial of the OX40 agonist ivuxolimab. This sequence joins TRBV19 and TRBJ2-2; D is uncertain. The receptor's source is an adult with an advanced solid tumor such as melanoma, head and neck, liver or kidney cancer. The CDR3 loop is CASSHPTGELFF. The CDR3 DNA follows: TGTGCCAGTAGTCATCCGACCGGGGAGCTGTTTTTT.